Following are 23 T cell receptor beta chains from one sample sequenced in a study of CD8+ T cells in alopecia areata. Indicated treatment: oral pan-JAK inhibitor, 5-10 mg twice daily. Reverse transcription of extracted RNA yielded cDNA, which provided the sequencing template. The assay was immunoSEQ multiplex PCR, and TCRdb's table has in-frame clones only and misses some. The table shows about 97,000 clones, with just under 60% occurring only once. The source was CD8+ T cells sorted from blood, collected at week 56, from a patient treated with tofacitinib. The source of these receptors is a human donor with alopecia areata.

This clone was detected a few times. The chain recombines TRBV13 with TRBJ1-2; tentatively, D is TRBD1 (5 bases). CDR1 and CDR2 from the germline V gene are PRHDT and FYEKMQ (reference sequence). CDR3 length: 13 residues. V was clipped by 3 bases and J by 4 bases, with 9 bases between them. The CDR3 region has the DNA TGTGCCAGCAGCTTCATCAGGGTCTATGGCTACACCTTC. This codes for CASSFIRVYGYTF. Filled out from reference TRBV13 and TRBJ1-2, the complete variable domain reads AAGVIQSPRHLIKEKRETATLKCYPIPRHDTVYWYQQGPGQDPQFLISFYEKMQSDKGSIPDRFSAQQFSDYHSELNMSSLELGDSALYFCASSFIRVYGYTFGSGTRLTVV.

The chain carries TRBV29-1 and TRBJ2-3; 11 bases agree with TRBD2. Germline V lookup: CDR1 SQVTM, CDR2 ANQGSEA. The V gene end was trimmed by 0 bases and the J gene end by 5 bases; junction bases not matched to a gene: 7. The CDR3 is 16 residues long. Here the CDR3 DNA reads TGCAGCGTTGAAGAGAGTAGACTAGCGGGGATAGATACGCAGTATTTT. Its translation is CSVEESRLAGIDTQYF.

V is TRBV13 and J is TRBJ1-3, with D perhaps matching TRBD1 (6 bases). The V gene's germline CDR1 is PRHDT and CDR2 FYEKMQ (reference sequence). This CDR3 comprises 17 residues. Between the trimmed V and J ends, which lost 4 bases and 0 bases, there was a span of 16 bases. In DNA form, the CDR3 reads TGTGCCAGCAGCTCAACCGGGACACCGACCTCTGGAAACACCATATATTTT. Amino acids: CASSSTGTPTSGNTIYF.

The V call is TRBV5-1, the J call TRBJ2-7; weak D call: TRBD1 (6 bases). Trimming shortened V by 0 bases and J by 2 bases, and 9 bases separated the two germline ends. CDR3 length equals 14 residues. CDR1 SGHRS and CDR2 YFSETQ come from the germline V gene. In DNA form, the CDR3 reads TGCGCCAGCAGCTTGGGACAGGACACCTACGAGCAGTACTTC. Amino acids: CASSLGQDTYEQYF. Full variable domain (outside the CDR3, taken from reference TRBV5-1 and TRBJ2-7): KAGVTQTPRYLIKTRGQQVTLSCSPISGHRSVSWYQQTPGQGLQFLFEYFSETQRNKGNFPGRFSGRQFSNSRSEMNVSTLELGDSALYLCASSLGQDTYEQYFGPGTRLTVT.

V and J are TRBV7-9 and TRBJ2-3, with D possibly being TRBD1 or TRBD2 (5 bases each). CDR3 length: 15 amino acids. V shed 0 bases and J shed 2 bases, with 9 bases lying between them. Germline V gene lookup returns CDR1 SEHNR and CDR2 FQNEAQ (reference sequence). DNA of the CDR3: TGTGCCAGCAGCTTAGCAGAGGGGACCACAGATACGCAGTATTTT. It translates to CASSLAEGTTDTQYF. The full variable domain, completed using reference TRBV7-9 and TRBJ2-3, is DTGVSQNPRHKITKRGQNVTFRCDPISEHNRLYWYRQTLGQGPEFLTYFQNEAQLEKSRLLSDRFSAERPKGSFSTLEIQRTEQGDSAMYLCASSLAEGTTDTQYFGPGTRLTVL.

The J gene is TRBJ1-6, the V gene TRBV6-1; a weak D match, TRBD1 (6 bases). Between the trimmed V and J ends, which lost 5 bases and 5 bases, there was a span of 10 bases. The germline CDR1 and CDR2 sequences are MNHNS and SASEGT. CDR3 length: 14 amino acids. The chain's CDR3 is CASSPAGDNSPLHF. The CDR3 nucleotides are TGTGCCAGCAGTCCGGCAGGGGATAATTCACCCCTCCACTTT.

The rearrangement links TRBV27 to TRBJ1-1; no clear D. The CDR3 totals 13 residues. V lost 2 bases and J lost 1, with 5 bases in between. The V gene's germline CDR1 is MNHEY and CDR2 SMNVEV (reference sequence). The CDR3 region is CASSLGPNTEAFF. CDR3 nucleotides: TGTGCCAGCAGTTTAGGACCGAACACTGAAGCTTTCTTT.

This chain joins TRBV7-9 and TRBJ1-6, with no clear D. This CDR3 has 15 residues. V lost 3 bases to trimming and J lost 10 bases, with 16 bases between them. Germline loops: CDR1 SEHNR, CDR2 FQNEAQ (reference sequence). The CDR3 loop reads CASSFTGSLNSPLHF. As DNA, the CDR3 is TGTGCCAGCAGCTTCACGGGATCGTTAAACTCACCCCTCCACTTT.

This chain connects TRBV20-1 to TRBJ2-1, with D unresolved. The CDR3 has 11 residues. Germline lookup yields CDR1 DFQATT and CDR2 SNEGSKA (reference sequence). V was pared by 2 bases and J by 2 bases, with 1 base between. The CDR3 DNA sequence: TGCAGTGCTAGAACCTACAATGAGCAGTTCTTC. Translating gives CSARTYNEQFF.

The chain employs TRBV15 and TRBJ1-2; D not certain. This CDR3 region has 15 residues. The V gene's germline CDR1 is LNHNV and CDR2 YYDKDF (reference sequence). V dropped 5 bases and J dropped 2 bases, with 15 bases sitting between them. CDR3 in amino acids: CATSGDLRANYGYTF. In DNA, the CDR3 is TGTGCCACCAGCGGTGACCTACGCGCAAACTATGGCTACACCTTC. The full variable domain, its missing parts supplied by reference TRBV15 and TRBJ1-2, is DAMVIQNPRYQVTQFGKPVTLSCSQTLNHNVMYWYQQKSSQAPKLLFHYYDKDFNNEADTPDNFQSRRPNTSFCFLDIRSPGLGDTAMYLCATSGDLRANYGYTFGSGTRLTVV.

The V gene is TRBV6-1, the J gene TRBJ2-5; D unclear. From germline, CDR1 is MNHNS and CDR2 SASEGT. V lost 5 bases to trimming and J lost 2 bases, with 6 bases between them. This CDR3 contains 12 residues. Written as DNA, the CDR3 is TGTGCCAGCAGTCCAGAGCAAGAGACCCAGTACTTC. This sequence encodes CASSPEQETQYF.

This sequence joins TRBV7-9 and TRBJ1-1; the D is unclear. Between the trimmed V and J ends, which lost 4 bases and 1 base, there was a span of 19 bases. CDR1 and CDR2 from the germline V gene are SEHNR and FQNEAQ (reference sequence). The CDR3 totals 17 residues. For the CDR3, the DNA is TGTGCCAGCAGCTCACAGAGGTCGGGTCTGGGGAACACTGAAGCTTTCTTT. Translated: CASSSQRSGLGNTEAFF.

The chain employs TRBV19 and TRBJ2-6; D remains ambiguous. The V gene's germline CDR1 is LNHDA and CDR2 SQIVND (reference sequence). The CDR3 is made up of 16 amino acids. Trimming cost V 7 bases and J 0 bases, with 13 bases left between them. CDR3 sequence: CASNPGPYSGANVLTF. The CDR3 nucleotides read TGTGCCAGTAATCCCGGGCCCTACTCTGGGGCCAACGTCCTGACTTTC.

The chain combines TRBV5-1 with TRBJ2-1; possibly TRBD2 for D (6 bases). The CDR3 spans 12 residues. Between the trimmed V and J ends, which lost 4 bases and 10 bases, there was a span of 12 bases. Germline-derived CDR1 and CDR2 are SGHRS and YFSETQ. In DNA form, the CDR3 reads TGCGCCAGCAGCGGCAGGGCGGGGGAGCAGTTCTTC. Translated, it gives CASSGRAGEQFF.

This rearrangement joins TRBV14 to TRBJ2-1; D unclear. Trimming shortened V by 2 bases and J by 4 bases, and 3 bases separated the two germline ends. The CDR3 extends over 12 amino acids. Germline V lookup: CDR1 SGHDN, CDR2 FVKESK. The CDR3 here is CASSQLYNEQFF. The CDR3 DNA reads as TGTGCCAGCAGCCAATTATACAATGAGCAGTTCTTC.

This clone came up a few times. The rearrangement uses TRBV13 and TRBJ1-1, with D hard to call. CDR1 PRHDT and CDR2 FYEKMQ come from the germline V gene (reference sequence). The germline V and J ends were trimmed by 5 bases and 11 bases, with 15 bases remaining between them. CDR3 length equals 12 residues. CDR3 sequence reads: CASSPTRGEAFF. In DNA form, the CDR3 reads TGTGCCAGCAGCCCCACCCGGGGTGAGGCTTTCTTT.

The rearrangement uses TRBV27 and TRBJ2-1; 11 bases align to TRBD2. CDR1 MNHEY and CDR2 SMNVEV come from the germline V gene (reference sequence). Trimming cost V 5 bases and J 8 bases; bases outside gene matches: 5. There are 14 residues in the CDR3. The CDR3 protein is CASSNSGGAYEQFF. CDR3 nucleotides: TGTGCCAGCAGTAATAGCGGGGGGGCTTATGAGCAGTTCTTC.

V and J are TRBV30 and TRBJ2-7; 12 bases match TRBD1. The V gene end was trimmed by 5 bases and the J gene end by 6 bases; junction bases not matched to a gene: 8. Germline V gives CDR1 GTSNPN, CDR2 SVGIG (reference sequence). This CDR3 has 14 amino acids. The CDR3 region has the DNA TGTGCCTGGGCACGGGGACAGGGGGCTGGCGAGCAGTACTTC. Protein: CAWARGQGAGEQYF.

This clone has more than one count but fewer than ten. This chain links TRBV7-9 with TRBJ2-7; 9 nucleotides match TRBD1. The junction had 4 bases not matched to a gene; V was cut back by 4 bases and J by 3 bases. CDR3 size: 14 residues. Germline V gene lookup returns CDR1 SEHNR and CDR2 FQNEAQ (reference sequence). The CDR3 protein is CASSSRDRDYEQYF. The CDR3 DNA sequence: TGTGCCAGCAGCTCCCGGGACAGGGACTACGAGCAGTACTTC.

This clone was detected only once. J is TRBJ1-1 and V is TRBV2; D not resolved. CDR1 SNHLY and CDR2 FYNNEI come from the germline V gene. The V gene lost 4 bases and the J gene lost 8 bases, with 11 bases spanning the gap. The length of the CDR3 is 12 residues. CDR3 amino acids: CASSGFGREAFF. The CDR3 DNA reads TGTGCCAGCAGTGGTTTCGGCAGGGAAGCTTTCTTT.

This chain joins TRBV11-3 and TRBJ2-1; 10 nucleotides match TRBD1. Germline-derived CDR1 and CDR2 are SGHNT and YENEEA. The CDR3 is 16 residues long. V trimming: 0 bases; J trimming: 3 bases; junction bases outside the gene matches: 2. The CDR3 bases are TGTGCCAGCAGCTTAGACGGGACAGGGGTCTACAATGAGCAGTTCTTC. This encodes CASSLDGTGVYNEQFF.

The chain recombines TRBV5-6 with TRBJ2-2; the match to TRBD1 covers 7 bases. Losses at the gene ends were 2 bases for V and 6 bases for J; bases not matched to a gene: 7. The germline gives CDR1 SGHDT, CDR2 YYEEEE. The CDR3 covers 15 residues. The CDR3: CASSLSGGFPGELFF. The CDR3 nucleotides are TGTGCCAGCAGCTTATCAGGGGGTTTCCCCGGGGAGCTGTTTTTT. The full variable domain, completed using reference TRBV5-6 and TRBJ2-2, is DAGVTQSPTHLIKTRGQQVTLRCSPKSGHDTVSWYQQALGQGPQFIFQYYEEEERQRGNFPDRFSGHQFPNYSSELNVNALLLGDSALYLCASSLSGGFPGELFFGEGSRLTVL.

This clone was picked up a small number of times. This rearrangement joins TRBV13 to TRBJ2-6; D gene uncertain. The V gene lost 0 bases and the J gene lost 0 bases, with 12 bases spanning the gap. CDR3 length: 18 amino acids. Germline assignment: CDR1 PRHDT and CDR2 FYEKMQ (reference sequence). CDR3 bases: TGTGCCAGCAGCTTAGGCCGTCCGAGTTTCTCTGGGGCCAACGTCCTGACTTTC. Residues: CASSLGRPSFSGANVLTF.